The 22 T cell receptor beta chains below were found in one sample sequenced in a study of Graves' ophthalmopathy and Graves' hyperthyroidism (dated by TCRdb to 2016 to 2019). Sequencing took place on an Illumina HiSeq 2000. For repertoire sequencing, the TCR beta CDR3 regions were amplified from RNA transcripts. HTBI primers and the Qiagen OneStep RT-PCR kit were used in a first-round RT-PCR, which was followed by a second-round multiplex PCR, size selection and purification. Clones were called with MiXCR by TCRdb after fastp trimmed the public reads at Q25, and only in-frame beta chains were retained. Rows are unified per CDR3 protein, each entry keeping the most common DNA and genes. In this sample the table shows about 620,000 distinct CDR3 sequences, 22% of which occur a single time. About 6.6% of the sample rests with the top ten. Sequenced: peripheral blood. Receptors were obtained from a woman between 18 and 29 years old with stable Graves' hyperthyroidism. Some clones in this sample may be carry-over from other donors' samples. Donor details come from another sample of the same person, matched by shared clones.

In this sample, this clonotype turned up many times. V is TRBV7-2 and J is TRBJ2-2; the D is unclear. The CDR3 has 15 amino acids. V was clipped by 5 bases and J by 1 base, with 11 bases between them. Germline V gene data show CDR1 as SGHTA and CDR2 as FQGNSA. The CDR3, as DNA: TGTGCCAGCAGCCAAGGGTTTGTGAACACCGGGGAGCTGTTTTTT. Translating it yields CASSQGFVNTGELFF.

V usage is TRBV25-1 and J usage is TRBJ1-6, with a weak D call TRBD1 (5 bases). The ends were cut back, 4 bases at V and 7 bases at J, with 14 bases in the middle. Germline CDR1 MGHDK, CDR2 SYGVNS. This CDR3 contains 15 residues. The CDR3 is CASSVARGPNSPLHF. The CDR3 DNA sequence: TGTGCCAGCAGTGTCGCGCGGGGACCCAATTCACCCCTCCACTTT. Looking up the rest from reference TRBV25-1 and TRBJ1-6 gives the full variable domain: EADIYQTPRYLVIGTGKKITLECSQTMGHDKMYWYQQDPGMELHLIHYSYGVNSTEKGDLSSESTVSRIRTEHFPLTLESARPSHTSQYLCASSVARGPNSPLHFGNGTRLTVT.

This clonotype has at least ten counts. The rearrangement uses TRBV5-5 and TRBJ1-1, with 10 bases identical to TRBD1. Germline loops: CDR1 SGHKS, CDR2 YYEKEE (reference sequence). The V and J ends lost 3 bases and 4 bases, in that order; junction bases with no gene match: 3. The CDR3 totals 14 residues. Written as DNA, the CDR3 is TGTGCCAGCAGCTCGGGACAGGGGACCACTGAAGCTTTCTTT. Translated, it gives CASSSGQGTTEAFF.

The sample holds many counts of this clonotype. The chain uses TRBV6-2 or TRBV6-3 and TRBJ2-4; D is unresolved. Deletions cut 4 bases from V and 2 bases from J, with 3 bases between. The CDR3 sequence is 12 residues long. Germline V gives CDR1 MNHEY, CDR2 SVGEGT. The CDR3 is CASSLTKNIQYF. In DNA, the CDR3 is TGTGCCAGCAGTTTGACCAAAAACATTCAGTACTTC.

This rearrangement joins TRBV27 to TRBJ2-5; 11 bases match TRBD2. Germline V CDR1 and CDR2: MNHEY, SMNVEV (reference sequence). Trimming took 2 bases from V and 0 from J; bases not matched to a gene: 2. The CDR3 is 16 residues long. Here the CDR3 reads CASSLATSGDQETQYF. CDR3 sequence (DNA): TGTGCCAGCAGTTTAGCGACTAGCGGGGACCAAGAGACCCAGTACTTC.

CDR3 region: CAWSSTLANQPQHF. DNA of the CDR3: TGTGCCTGGAGTTCCACTTTGGCCAATCAGCCCCAGCATTTT. The chain carries TRBV30 and TRBJ1-5; D uncertain. Trimming cost V 2 bases and J 3 bases, with 11 bases left between them. CDR3 length: 14 residues. Germline CDR1 is GTSNPN and CDR2 is SVGIG (reference sequence).

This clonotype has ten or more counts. CDR3 sequence: CASSVAPTASYEQYF. CDR3 DNA: TGTGCCAGCAGCGTAGCTCCTACGGCCTCTTACGAGCAGTACTTC. The chain has TRBV9 and TRBJ2-7; D unclear. The germline gives CDR1 SGDLS, CDR2 YYNGEE. The CDR3 is 15 residues long. Trimming took off 0 bases at V and 4 bases at J, with 14 bases between the two ends.

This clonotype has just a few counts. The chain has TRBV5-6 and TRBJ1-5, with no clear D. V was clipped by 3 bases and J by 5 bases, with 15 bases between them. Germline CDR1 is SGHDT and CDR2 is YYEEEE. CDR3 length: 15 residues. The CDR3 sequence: CASSSWSGAYQPQHF. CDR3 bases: TGTGCCAGCAGCTCCTGGAGTGGTGCTTATCAGCCCCAGCATTTT.

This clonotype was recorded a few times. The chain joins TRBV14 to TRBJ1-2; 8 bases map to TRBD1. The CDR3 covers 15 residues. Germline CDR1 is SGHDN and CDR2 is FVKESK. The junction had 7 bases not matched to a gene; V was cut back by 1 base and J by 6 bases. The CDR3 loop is CASSQVAGGVDGYTF. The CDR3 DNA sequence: TGTGCCAGCAGCCAAGTCGCAGGGGGCGTTGATGGCTACACCTTC.

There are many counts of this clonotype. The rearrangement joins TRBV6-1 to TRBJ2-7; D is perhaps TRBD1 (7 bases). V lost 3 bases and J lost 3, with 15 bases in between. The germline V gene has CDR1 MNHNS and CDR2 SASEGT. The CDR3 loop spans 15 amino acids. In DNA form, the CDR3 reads TGTGCCAGCAGTGATTACAGGGGACTTAGCTACGAGCAGTACTTC. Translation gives CASSDYRGLSYEQYF.

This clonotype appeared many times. The chain's CDR3 is CASSPLGGAGTEAFF. DNA of the CDR3: TGTGCCAGCAGCCCCCTTGGGGGGGCGGGCACTGAAGCTTTCTTT. The chain couples TRBV7-2 to TRBJ1-1; TRBD1 might be the D (6 bases). The V gene lost 5 bases and the J gene lost 4 bases, with 17 bases spanning the gap. CDR1 is SGHTA, CDR2 FQGNSA, per germline. This CDR3 region has 15 residues.

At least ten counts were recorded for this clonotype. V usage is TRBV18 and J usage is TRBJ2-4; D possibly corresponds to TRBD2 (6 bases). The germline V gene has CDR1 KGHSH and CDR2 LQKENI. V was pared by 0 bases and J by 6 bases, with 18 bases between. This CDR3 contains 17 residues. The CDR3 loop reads CASSPPFSSNGGNIQYF. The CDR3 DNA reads TGTGCCAGCTCACCACCGTTCTCCTCGAACGGGGGAAACATTCAGTACTTC.

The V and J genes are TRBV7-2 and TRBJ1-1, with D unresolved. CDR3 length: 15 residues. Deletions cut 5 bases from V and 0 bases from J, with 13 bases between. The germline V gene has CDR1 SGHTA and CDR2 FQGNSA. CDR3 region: CASSPRRFMNTEAFF. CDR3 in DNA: TGTGCCAGCAGCCCCCGCCGATTCATGAACACTGAAGCTTTCTTT.

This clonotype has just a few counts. The CDR3 region is CSSWRTNTEAFF. The CDR3 DNA sequence: TGCAGTTCGTGGCGGACGAACACTGAAGCTTTCTTT. This chain links TRBV20-1 with TRBJ1-1; D is unresolved. The V end was cut by 8 bases, the J end by 1 base, with 11 bases between. Germline CDR1 and CDR2: DFQATT and SNEGSKA (reference sequence). CDR3 size: 12 residues.

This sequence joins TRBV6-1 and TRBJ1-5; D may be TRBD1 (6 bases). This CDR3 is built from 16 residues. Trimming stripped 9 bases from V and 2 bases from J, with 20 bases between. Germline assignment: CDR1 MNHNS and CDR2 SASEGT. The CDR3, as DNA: TGTGCCAGTCCTCAGGGAGGGGGGCTGCGCAATCAGCCCCAGCATTTT. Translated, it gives CASPQGGGLRNQPQHF.

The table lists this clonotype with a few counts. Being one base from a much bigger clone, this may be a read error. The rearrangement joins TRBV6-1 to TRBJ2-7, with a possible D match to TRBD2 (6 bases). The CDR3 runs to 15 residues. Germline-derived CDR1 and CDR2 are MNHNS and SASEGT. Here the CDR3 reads CASSALTSFSYEQCF. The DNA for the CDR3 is TGTGCCAGCAGTGCCCTCACTAGCTTTAGCTACGAGCAGTGCTTC.

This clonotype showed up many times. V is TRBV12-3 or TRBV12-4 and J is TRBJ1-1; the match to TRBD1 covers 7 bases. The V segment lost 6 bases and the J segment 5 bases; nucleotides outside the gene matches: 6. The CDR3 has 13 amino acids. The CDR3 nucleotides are TGTGCCAGCAGCCGACAGACAGGGACTGAAGCTTTCTTT. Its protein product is CASSRQTGTEAFF.

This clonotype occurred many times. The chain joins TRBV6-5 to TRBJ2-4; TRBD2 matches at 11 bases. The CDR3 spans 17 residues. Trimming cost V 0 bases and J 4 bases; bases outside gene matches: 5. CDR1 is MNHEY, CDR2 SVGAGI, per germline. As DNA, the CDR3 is TGTGCCAGCAGTTACTCGCCACTAGCGGGGGTTAAAAACATTCAGTACTTC. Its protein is CASSYSPLAGVKNIQYF.

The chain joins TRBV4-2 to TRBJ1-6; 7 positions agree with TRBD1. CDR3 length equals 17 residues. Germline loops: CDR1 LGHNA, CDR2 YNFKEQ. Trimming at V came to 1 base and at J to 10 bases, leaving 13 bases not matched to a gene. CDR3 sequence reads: CASSQGEQGRYWSPLHF. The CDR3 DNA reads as TGTGCCAGCAGCCAAGGGGAACAGGGGCGATATTGGTCACCCCTCCACTTT.

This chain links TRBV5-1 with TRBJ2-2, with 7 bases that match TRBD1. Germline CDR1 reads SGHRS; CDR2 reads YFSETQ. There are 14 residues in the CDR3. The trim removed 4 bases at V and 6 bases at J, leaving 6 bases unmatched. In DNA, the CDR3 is TGCGCCAGCAGCACGGGACAGTTTTCCGGGGAGCTGTTTTTT. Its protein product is CASSTGQFSGELFF.

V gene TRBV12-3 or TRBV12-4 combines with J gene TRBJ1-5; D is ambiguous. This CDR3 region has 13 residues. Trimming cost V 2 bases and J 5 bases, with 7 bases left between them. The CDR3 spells CASSLTIDQPQHF. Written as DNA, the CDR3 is TGTGCCAGCAGTTTAACAATCGATCAGCCCCAGCATTTT.

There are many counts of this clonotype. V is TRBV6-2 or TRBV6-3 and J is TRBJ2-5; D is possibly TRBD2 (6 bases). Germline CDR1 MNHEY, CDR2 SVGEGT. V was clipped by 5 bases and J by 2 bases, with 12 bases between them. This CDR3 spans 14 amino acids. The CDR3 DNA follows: TGTGCCAGCAGTCACCGGGACTCTCAAGAGACCCAGTACTTC. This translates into CASSHRDSQETQYF.